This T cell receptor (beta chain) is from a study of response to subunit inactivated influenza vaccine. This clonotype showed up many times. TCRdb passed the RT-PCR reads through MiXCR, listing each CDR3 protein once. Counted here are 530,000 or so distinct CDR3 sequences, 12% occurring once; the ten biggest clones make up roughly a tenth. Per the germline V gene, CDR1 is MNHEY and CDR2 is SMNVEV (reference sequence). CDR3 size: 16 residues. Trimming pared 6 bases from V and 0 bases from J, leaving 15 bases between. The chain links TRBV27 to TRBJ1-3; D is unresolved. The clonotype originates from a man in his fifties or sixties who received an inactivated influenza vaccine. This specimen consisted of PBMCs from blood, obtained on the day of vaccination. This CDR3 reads CASSPSGRVSGNTIYF. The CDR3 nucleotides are TGTGCCAGCAGCCCCTCCGGACGGGTCTCTGGAAACACCATATATTTT.